Listed below are T cell receptor beta chains from one sample, sequenced in a study of CD8 T cells in ankylosing spondylitis. TCRdb re-called the 5' RACE reads with MiXCR, one entry per CDR3 protein. The sample carries 150,000 to 200,000 distinct CDR3 sequences, around 19% recorded once. The sequenced material came from blood, either unsorted or a sorted T cell fraction (not recorded which). The receptors were sampled from a male donor with ankylosing spondylitis or in good health (not recorded which). Both conserved end residues are part of each CDR3. The order of the fields is V gene, D gene, J gene, clone size, CDR3 DNA, CDR3 protein. A D gene is named only where the DNA matches it firmly. Rows give clone size only sometimes, using once, few, many, or a class for an expanded clone.

v_call: TRBV20-1
d_call: TRBD1
j_call: TRBJ1-5
clone_size: .
cdr3_nt: TGCAGTGCTACCCCGGGACAGGAGAATCAGCCCCAGCATTTT
cdr3_aa: CSATPGQENQPQHF

v_call: TRBV12-3/TRBV12-4
d_call: TRBD1
j_call: TRBJ1-1
clone_size: many
cdr3_nt: TGTGCCAGCAGCCACGCCGGGACAGGGTTGAACACTGAAGCTTTCTTT
cdr3_aa: CASSHAGTGLNTEAFF

v_call: TRBV12-3/TRBV12-4
d_call: TRBD1
j_call: TRBJ1-4
clone_size: many
cdr3_nt: TGTGCCAGCAGTTTAGGGACAGGGGGTGAAAAACTGTTTTTT
cdr3_aa: CASSLGTGGEKLFF

v_call: TRBV19
d_call: .
j_call: TRBJ2-5
clone_size: .
cdr3_nt: TGTGCCAGTAGGTTCACTTTACAAGAGACCCAGTACTTC
cdr3_aa: CASRFTLQETQYF

v_call: TRBV5-1
d_call: .
j_call: TRBJ2-7
clone_size: many
cdr3_nt: TGCGCCAGCAGCCCTCGTGGGGTTTCTTACGAGCAGTACTTC
cdr3_aa: CASSPRGVSYEQYF

v_call: TRBV18
d_call: TRBD1
j_call: TRBJ2-1
clone_size: .
cdr3_nt: TGTGCCAGCTCACCACCTGGCCGACAGGGGCCCTACAATGAGCAGTTCTTC
cdr3_aa: CASSPPGRQGPYNEQFF

v_call: TRBV5-5
d_call: TRBD2
j_call: TRBJ2-1
clone_size: .
cdr3_nt: TGTGCCAGCAGCTTGGAAGGGACTACCTACAATGAGCAGTTCTTC
cdr3_aa: CASSLEGTTYNEQFF

v_call: TRBV6-1
d_call: TRBD1
j_call: TRBJ1-6
clone_size: .
cdr3_nt: TGTGCCAGCAGCCGGGACAGGGAGACTTCACCCCTCCACTTT
cdr3_aa: CASSRDRETSPLHF

v_call: TRBV5-1
d_call: .
j_call: TRBJ2-2
clone_size: .
cdr3_nt: TGCGCCAGCAGCAGGGACGGGACCGGGGAGCTGTTTTTT
cdr3_aa: CASSRDGTGELFF

v_call: TRBV12-3/TRBV12-4
d_call: TRBD1
j_call: TRBJ1-5
clone_size: .
cdr3_nt: TGTGCCAGCAGTTTAGGAGGGACAGCAAATCAGCCCCAGCATTTT
cdr3_aa: CASSLGGTANQPQHF

v_call: TRBV29-1
d_call: .
j_call: TRBJ2-1
clone_size: few
cdr3_nt: TGCAGCGTTGACGGTGGGGGTGAGCAGTTCTTC
cdr3_aa: CSVDGGGEQFF

v_call: TRBV10-3
d_call: TRBD1
j_call: TRBJ1-3
clone_size: many
cdr3_nt: TGTGCCACTCGGGGGTCGCGGACAGGGGACTCTGGAAACACCATATATTTT
cdr3_aa: CATRGSRTGDSGNTIYF

v_call: TRBV28
d_call: .
j_call: TRBJ1-1
clone_size: .
cdr3_nt: TGTGCCAGCAGTTTCATGTCCGTGGTGGCGGGGAACACTGAAGCTTTCTTT
cdr3_aa: CASSFMSVVAGNTEAFF

v_call: TRBV7-2
d_call: TRBD1
j_call: TRBJ2-1
clone_size: .
cdr3_nt: TGTGCCAGCAGCTCCTTGGGGATCACAGGGGGATACAATGAGCAGTTCTTC
cdr3_aa: CASSSLGITGGYNEQFF

v_call: TRBV4-2
d_call: .
j_call: TRBJ1-2
clone_size: many
cdr3_nt: TGTGCCAGCAGCCAGTACACGAAAGGCGACTATGGCTACACCTTC
cdr3_aa: CASSQYTKGDYGYTF

v_call: TRBV2
d_call: .
j_call: TRBJ2-6
clone_size: .
cdr3_nt: TGTGCCAGCGCAGGGGGGACAGGGGCCAACGTCCTGACTTTC
cdr3_aa: CASAGGTGANVLTF

v_call: TRBV9
d_call: TRBD1
j_call: TRBJ1-2
clone_size: few
cdr3_nt: TGTGCCAGCAGCGTAGCGGGGGACAGGAACTATGGCTACACCTTC
cdr3_aa: CASSVAGDRNYGYTF

v_call: TRBV27
d_call: .
j_call: TRBJ2-2
clone_size: .
cdr3_nt: TGTGCCAGCAGTTGGTCCGCGAACACCGGGGAGCTGTTTTTT
cdr3_aa: CASSWSANTGELFF

v_call: TRBV10-3
d_call: TRBD1
j_call: TRBJ2-2
clone_size: few
cdr3_nt: TGTGCCATCAGTGAGGGACAGGGAATTGGGTCTTCCGGGGAGCTGTTTTTT
cdr3_aa: CAISEGQGIGSSGELFF

v_call: TRBV6-1
d_call: .
j_call: TRBJ2-7
clone_size: many
cdr3_nt: TGTGCCAGCAGCCCGGTCATGGTGGGGGGAATTTCCTACGAGCAGTACTTC
cdr3_aa: CASSPVMVGGISYEQYF

v_call: TRBV12-3/TRBV12-4
d_call: .
j_call: TRBJ1-1
clone_size: many
cdr3_nt: TGTGCCAGCAGTGAATTGAAGGGATCGGTGAACACTGAAGCTTTCTTT
cdr3_aa: CASSELKGSVNTEAFF

v_call: TRBV28
d_call: .
j_call: TRBJ1-5
clone_size: many
cdr3_nt: TGTGCCAGCAGCGTATCACGGCCCTATAGCAATCAGCCCCAGCATTTT
cdr3_aa: CASSVSRPYSNQPQHF

v_call: TRBV5-1
d_call: .
j_call: TRBJ2-1
clone_size: many
cdr3_nt: TGCGCCAGCAGCTTGATAGGATCCTACAATGAGCAGTTCTTC
cdr3_aa: CASSLIGSYNEQFF

v_call: TRBV27
d_call: .
j_call: TRBJ2-7
clone_size: many
cdr3_nt: TGTGCCAGCAGCGACCCTTGGCGGGGGACATACGAGCAGTACTTC
cdr3_aa: CASSDPWRGTYEQYF

v_call: TRBV28
d_call: .
j_call: TRBJ1-2
clone_size: .
cdr3_nt: TGTGCCAGCAACCGGGAGTTCTATGGCTACACCTTC
cdr3_aa: CASNREFYGYTF

v_call: TRBV6-2/TRBV6-3
d_call: .
j_call: TRBJ1-1
clone_size: .
cdr3_nt: TGTGCCAGCAGTCCGACAACCATGAACACTGAAGCTTTCTTT
cdr3_aa: CASSPTTMNTEAFF

v_call: TRBV19
d_call: .
j_call: TRBJ1-1
clone_size: many
cdr3_nt: TGTGCCAGTAGTATTGAGGGGAACACTGAAGCTTTCTTT
cdr3_aa: CASSIEGNTEAFF

v_call: TRBV20-1
d_call: TRBD1
j_call: TRBJ1-1
clone_size: few
cdr3_nt: TGCAGTGCTAGAGCGCAGGGGGCCAACATGAACACTGAAGCTTTCTTT
cdr3_aa: CSARAQGANMNTEAFF

v_call: TRBV20-1
d_call: .
j_call: TRBJ1-6
clone_size: many
cdr3_nt: TGCAGTGCTAGGTGGCAGGGTGAATCACCCCTCCACTTT
cdr3_aa: CSARWQGESPLHF